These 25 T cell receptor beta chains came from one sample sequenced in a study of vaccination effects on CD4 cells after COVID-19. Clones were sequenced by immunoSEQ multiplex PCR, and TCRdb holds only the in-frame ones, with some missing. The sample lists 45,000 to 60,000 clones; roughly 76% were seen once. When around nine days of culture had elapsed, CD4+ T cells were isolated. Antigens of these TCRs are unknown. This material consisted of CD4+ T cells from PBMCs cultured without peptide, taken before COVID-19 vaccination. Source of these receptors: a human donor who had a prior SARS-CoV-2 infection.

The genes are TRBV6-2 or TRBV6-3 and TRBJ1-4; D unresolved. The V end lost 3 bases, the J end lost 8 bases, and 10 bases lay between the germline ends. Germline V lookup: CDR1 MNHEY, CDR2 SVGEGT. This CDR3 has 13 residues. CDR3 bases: TGTGCCAGCAGTTATGCCACGGCGGAAAAACTGTTTTTT. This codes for CASSYATAEKLFF.

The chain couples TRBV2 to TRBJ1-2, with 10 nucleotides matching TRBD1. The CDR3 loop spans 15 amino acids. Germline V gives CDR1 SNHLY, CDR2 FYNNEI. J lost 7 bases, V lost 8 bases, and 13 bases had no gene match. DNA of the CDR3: TGTGCCAGCGTCACGGACAGGGGGAAAGGGAGTGGCTACACCTTC. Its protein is CASVTDRGKGSGYTF.

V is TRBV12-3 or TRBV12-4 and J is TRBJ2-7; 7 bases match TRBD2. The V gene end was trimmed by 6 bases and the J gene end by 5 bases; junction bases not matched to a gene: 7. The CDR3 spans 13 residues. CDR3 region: CASSVGRGDEQYF. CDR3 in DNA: TGTGCCAGCAGCGTGGGACGGGGGGACGAGCAGTACTTC.

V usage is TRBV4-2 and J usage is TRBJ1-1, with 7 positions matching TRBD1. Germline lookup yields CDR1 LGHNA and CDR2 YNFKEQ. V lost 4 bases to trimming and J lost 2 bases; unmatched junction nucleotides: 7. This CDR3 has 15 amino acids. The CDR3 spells CASSLRQGYNTEAFF. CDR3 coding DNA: TGTGCCAGCAGCCTACGACAGGGCTACAACACTGAAGCTTTCTTT.

The CDR3 is CASSRDSYGYTF. The CDR3 nucleotides read TGTGCCAGCAGTCGGGACTCCTATGGCTACACCTTC. The chain joins TRBV9 to TRBJ1-2, with a tentative D call TRBD1 (5 bases). Trimming took 5 bases from V and 4 from J, leaving 9 bases between them. CDR1 is SGDLS, CDR2 YYNGEE, per germline. The CDR3 spans 12 residues.

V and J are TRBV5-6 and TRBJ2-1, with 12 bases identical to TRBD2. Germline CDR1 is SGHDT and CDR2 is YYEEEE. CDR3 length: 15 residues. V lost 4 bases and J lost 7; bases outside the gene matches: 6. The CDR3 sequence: CASSKGTSGRNEQFF. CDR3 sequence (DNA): TGTGCCAGCAGCAAGGGGACTAGCGGGCGGAATGAGCAGTTCTTC.

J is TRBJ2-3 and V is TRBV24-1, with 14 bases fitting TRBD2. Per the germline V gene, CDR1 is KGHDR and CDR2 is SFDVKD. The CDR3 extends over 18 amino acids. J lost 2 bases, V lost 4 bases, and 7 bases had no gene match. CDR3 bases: TGTGCCACCAGTGACCCGGGACTAGCGGGAGCCCCCACAGATACGCAGTATTTT. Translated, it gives CATSDPGLAGAPTDTQYF.

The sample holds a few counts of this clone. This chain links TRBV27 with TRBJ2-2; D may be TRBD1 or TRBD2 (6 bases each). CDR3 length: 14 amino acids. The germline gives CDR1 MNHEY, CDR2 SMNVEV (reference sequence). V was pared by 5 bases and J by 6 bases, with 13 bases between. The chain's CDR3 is CASSLRGGSGELFF. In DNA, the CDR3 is TGTGCCAGCAGTCTAAGAGGGGGGTCCGGGGAGCTGTTTTTT.

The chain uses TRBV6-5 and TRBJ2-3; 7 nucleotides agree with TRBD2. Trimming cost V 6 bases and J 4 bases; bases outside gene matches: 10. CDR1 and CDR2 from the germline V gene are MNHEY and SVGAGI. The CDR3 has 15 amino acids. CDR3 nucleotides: TGTGCCAGCAGAGACGGACTAGTTGGGTCAGATACGCAGTATTTT. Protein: CASRDGLVGSDTQYF.

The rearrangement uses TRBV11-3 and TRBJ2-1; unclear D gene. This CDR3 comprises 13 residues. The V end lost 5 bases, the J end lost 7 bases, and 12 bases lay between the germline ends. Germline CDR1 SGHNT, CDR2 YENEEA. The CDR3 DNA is TGTGCCAGCAGCCCCTACTCTGGGAATGAGCAGTTCTTC. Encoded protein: CASSPYSGNEQFF.

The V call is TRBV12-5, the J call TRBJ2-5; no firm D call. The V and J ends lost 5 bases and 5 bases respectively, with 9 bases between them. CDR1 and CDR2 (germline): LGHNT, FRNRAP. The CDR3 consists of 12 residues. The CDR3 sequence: CASGPPGETQYF. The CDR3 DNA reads TGTGCTAGTGGTCCCCCCGGGGAGACCCAGTACTTC.

CDR3 sequence reads: CASTPSFAGGYEQYF. CDR3 in DNA: TGTGCCAGCACTCCGAGTTTCGCGGGGGGATACGAGCAGTACTTC. This chain links TRBV6-5 with TRBJ2-7, with 8 bases aligning to TRBD2. The germline CDR1 and CDR2 sequences are MNHEY and SVGAGI. This CDR3 has 15 residues. V was clipped by 7 bases and J by 4 bases; unmatched bases: 12.

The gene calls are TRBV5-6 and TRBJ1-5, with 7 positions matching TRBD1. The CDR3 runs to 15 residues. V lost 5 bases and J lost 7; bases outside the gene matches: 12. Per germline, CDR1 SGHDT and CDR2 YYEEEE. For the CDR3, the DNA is TGTGCCAGCAGTTCGTTGAGACAGGGAAGGCAGCCCCAGCATTTT. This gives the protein CASSSLRQGRQPQHF.

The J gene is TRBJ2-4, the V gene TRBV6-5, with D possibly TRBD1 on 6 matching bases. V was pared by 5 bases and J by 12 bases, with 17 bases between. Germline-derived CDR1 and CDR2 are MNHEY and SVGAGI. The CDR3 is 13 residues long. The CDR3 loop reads CASSLLPQGSQYF. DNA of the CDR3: TGTGCCAGCAGTCTACTTCCACAGGGCTCTCAGTACTTC.

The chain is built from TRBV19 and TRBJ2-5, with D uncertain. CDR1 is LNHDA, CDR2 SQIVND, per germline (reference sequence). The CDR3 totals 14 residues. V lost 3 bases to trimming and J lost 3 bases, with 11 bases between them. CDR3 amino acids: CASSIRTAEETQYF. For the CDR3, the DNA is TGTGCCAGTAGTATCCGGACGGCGGAAGAGACCCAGTACTTC.

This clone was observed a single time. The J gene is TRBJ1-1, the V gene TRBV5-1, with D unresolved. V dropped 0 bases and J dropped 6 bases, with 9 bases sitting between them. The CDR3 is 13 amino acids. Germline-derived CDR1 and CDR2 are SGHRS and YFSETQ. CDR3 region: CASSLGGGAEAFF. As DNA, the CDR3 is TGCGCCAGCAGCTTGGGGGGTGGGGCTGAAGCTTTCTTT.

CDR3: CASSFFSGLQGNYNEQFF. The CDR3 DNA reads as TGTGCCAGCAGCTTTTTTAGTGGTTTACAGGGGAATTACAATGAGCAGTTCTTC. The chain carries TRBV5-6 and TRBJ2-1; 7 bases are shared with TRBD1. V was pared by 2 bases and J by 4 bases, with 15 bases of the junction left unmatched. There are 18 residues in the CDR3. The germline gives CDR1 SGHDT, CDR2 YYEEEE.

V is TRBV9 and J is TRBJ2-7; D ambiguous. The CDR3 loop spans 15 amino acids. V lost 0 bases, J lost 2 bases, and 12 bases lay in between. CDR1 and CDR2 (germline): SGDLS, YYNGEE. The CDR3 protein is CASSVGHDSTYEQYF. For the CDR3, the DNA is TGTGCCAGCAGCGTAGGACATGACTCTACCTACGAGCAGTACTTC. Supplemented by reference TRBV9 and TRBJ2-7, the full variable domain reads DSGVTQTPKHLITATGQRVTLRCSPRSGDLSVYWYQQSLDQGLQFLIQYYNGEERAKGNILERFSAQQFPDLHSELNLSSLELGDSALYFCASSVGHDSTYEQYFGPGTRLTVT.

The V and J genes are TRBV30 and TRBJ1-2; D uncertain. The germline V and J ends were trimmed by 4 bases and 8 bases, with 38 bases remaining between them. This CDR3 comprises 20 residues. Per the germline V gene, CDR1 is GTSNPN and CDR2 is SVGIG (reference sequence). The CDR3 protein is CAWTSGSIGDKVYGGLGYTF. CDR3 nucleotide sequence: TGTGCCTGGACCTCCGGGTCGATAGGCGACAAGGTTTATGGAGGACTGGGCTACACCTTC.

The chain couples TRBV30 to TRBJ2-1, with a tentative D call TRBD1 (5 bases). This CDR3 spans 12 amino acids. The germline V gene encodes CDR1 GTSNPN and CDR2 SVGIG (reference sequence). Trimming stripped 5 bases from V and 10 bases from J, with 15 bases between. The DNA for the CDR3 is TGTGCCTGGGGGGAAGGGGCAGTGGAGCAGTTCTTC. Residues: CAWGEGAVEQFF.

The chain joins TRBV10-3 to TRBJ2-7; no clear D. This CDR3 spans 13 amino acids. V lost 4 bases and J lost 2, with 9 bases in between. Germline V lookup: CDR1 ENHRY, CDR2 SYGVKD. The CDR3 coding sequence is TGTGCCATCAGTGGAGGCTCTGCCTACGAGCAGTACTTC. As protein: CAISGGSAYEQYF.

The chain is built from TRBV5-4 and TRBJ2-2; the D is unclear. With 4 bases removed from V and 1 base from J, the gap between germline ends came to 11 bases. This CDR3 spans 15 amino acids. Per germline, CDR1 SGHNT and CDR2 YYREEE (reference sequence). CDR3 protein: CASSTIVGNTGELFF. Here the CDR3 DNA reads TGTGCCAGCAGCACCATCGTGGGGAACACCGGGGAGCTGTTTTTT.

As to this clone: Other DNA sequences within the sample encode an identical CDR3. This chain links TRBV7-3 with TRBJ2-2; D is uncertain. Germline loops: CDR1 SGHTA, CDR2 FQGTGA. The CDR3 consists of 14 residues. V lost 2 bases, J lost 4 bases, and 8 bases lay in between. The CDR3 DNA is TGTGCCAGCAGCTTACGAGGCGGCACCGGGGAGCTGTTTTTT. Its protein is CASSLRGGTGELFF.

The CDR3 DNA reads as TGTGCCAGCAGTGAAACAGGACTAGATCCGGGTGAGCAGTTCTTC. Translating gives CASSETGLDPGEQFF. The rearrangement links TRBV2 to TRBJ2-1; 7 nucleotides match TRBD2. With 2 bases clipped from V and 9 bases from J, the junction kept 10 bases outside the gene matches. This CDR3 has 15 amino acids. Germline V gene sequence: CDR1 SNHLY, CDR2 FYNNEI.

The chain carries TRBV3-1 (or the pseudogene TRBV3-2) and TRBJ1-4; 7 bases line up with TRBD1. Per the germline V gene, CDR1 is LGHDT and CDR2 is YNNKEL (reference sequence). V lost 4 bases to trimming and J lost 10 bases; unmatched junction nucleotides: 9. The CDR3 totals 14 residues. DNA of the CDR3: TGTGCCAGCAGCCTTCGGGACAGCCAGGGAAAACTGTTTTTT. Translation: CASSLRDSQGKLFF.